This TCR beta chain was found in a study of control samples from healthy donors and cancer patients. Some clones are missing from TCRdb's copy, which holds only in-frame ones; the method was immunoSEQ multiplex PCR. The repertoire holds 150,000 to 200,000 clones, with approximately 90% as singletons. Germline V gives CDR1 LGHDT, CDR2 YNNKEL (reference sequence). The CDR3 consists of 14 residues. The V and J ends lost 4 bases and 5 bases respectively, with 9 bases between them. The V gene is TRBV3-1 (or the pseudogene TRBV3-2), the J gene TRBJ1-6; possible D gene TRBD1, 5 bases. This TCR came from a man younger than 40 in good health. The sequencing sample was made of blood. CDR3 loop: CASSPRGNNSPLHF. Written as DNA, the CDR3 is TGTGCCAGCAGCCCCCGGGGGAATAATTCACCCCTCCACTTT.